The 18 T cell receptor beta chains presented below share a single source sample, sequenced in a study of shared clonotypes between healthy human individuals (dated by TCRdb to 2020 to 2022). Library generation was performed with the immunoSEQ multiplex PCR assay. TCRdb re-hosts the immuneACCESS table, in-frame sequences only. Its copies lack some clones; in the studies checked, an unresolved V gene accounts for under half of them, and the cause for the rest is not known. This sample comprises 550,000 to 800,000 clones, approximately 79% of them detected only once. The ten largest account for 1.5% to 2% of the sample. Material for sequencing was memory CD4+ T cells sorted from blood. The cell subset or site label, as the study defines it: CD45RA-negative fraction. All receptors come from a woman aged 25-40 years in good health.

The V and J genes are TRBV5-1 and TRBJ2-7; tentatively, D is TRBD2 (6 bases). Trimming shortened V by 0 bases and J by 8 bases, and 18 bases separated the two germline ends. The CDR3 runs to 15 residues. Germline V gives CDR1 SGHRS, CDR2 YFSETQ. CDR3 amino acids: CASSLGDRDSGQQYF. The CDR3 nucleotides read TGCGCCAGCAGCTTGGGGGACCGGGACTCTGGGCAGCAGTACTTC.

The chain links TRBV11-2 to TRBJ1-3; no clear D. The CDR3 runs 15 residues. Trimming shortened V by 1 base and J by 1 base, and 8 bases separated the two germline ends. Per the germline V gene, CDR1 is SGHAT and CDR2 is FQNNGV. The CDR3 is CASSLAIGSGNTIYF. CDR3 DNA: TGTGCCAGCAGCTTAGCAATAGGGTCTGGAAACACCATATATTTT.

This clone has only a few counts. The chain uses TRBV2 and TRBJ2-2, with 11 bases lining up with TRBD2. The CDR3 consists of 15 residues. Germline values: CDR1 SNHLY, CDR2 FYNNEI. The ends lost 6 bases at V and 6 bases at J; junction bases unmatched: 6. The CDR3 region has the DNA TGTGCCAGCAGCCGACTAGCGGGGATCCCCGGGGAGCTGTTTTTT. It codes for CASSRLAGIPGELFF.

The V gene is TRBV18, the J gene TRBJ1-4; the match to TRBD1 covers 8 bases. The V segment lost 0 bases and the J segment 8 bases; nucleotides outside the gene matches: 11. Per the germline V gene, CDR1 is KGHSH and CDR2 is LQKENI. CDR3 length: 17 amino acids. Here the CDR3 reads CASSPPGSGQGREKLFF. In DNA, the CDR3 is TGTGCCAGCTCACCACCTGGGTCAGGACAGGGACGGGAAAAACTGTTTTTT.

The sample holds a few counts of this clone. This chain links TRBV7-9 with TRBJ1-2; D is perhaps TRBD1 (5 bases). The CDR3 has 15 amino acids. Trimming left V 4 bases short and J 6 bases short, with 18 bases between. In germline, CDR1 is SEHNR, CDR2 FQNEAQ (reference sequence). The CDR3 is CASSSPIGTPHGYTF. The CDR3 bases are TGTGCCAGCAGCTCGCCAATCGGGACCCCTCATGGCTACACCTTC.

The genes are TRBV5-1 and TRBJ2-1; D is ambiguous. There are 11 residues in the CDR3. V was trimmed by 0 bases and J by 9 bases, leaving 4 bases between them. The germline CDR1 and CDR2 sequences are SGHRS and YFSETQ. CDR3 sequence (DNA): TGCGCCAGCAGCTTGGTCGGTGAGCAGTTCTTC. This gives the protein CASSLVGEQFF.

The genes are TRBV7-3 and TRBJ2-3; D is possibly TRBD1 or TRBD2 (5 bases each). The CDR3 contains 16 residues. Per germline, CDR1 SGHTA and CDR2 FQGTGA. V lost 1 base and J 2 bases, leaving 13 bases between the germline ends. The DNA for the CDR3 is TGTGCCAGCAGCTTAAGGGGACCGGGGAACACAGATACGCAGTATTTT. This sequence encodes CASSLRGPGNTDTQYF.

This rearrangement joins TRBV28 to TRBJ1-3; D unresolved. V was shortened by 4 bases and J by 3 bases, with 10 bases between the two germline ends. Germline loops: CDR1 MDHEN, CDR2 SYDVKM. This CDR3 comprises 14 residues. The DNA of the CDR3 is TGTGCCAGCAGTTCCCCAGCGGGTGGAAACACCATATATTTT. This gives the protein CASSSPAGGNTIYF.

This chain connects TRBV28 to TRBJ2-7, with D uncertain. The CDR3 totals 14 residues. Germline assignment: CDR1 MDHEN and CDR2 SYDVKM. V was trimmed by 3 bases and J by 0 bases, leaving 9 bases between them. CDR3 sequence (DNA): TGTGCCAGCAGTTTGGCCAGGCCCTCCTACGAGCAGTACTTC. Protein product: CASSLARPSYEQYF.

The CDR3 sequence is CASSVSATMNTEAFF. CDR3 nucleotide sequence: TGTGCCAGCAGTGTGTCCGCTACCATGAACACTGAAGCTTTCTTT. The chain combines TRBV2 with TRBJ1-1; D gene unclear. Trimming stripped 4 bases from V and 0 bases from J, with 12 bases between. Germline V gene sequence: CDR1 SNHLY, CDR2 FYNNEI. The CDR3 consists of 15 residues. Full variable domain (outside the CDR3, taken from reference TRBV2 and TRBJ1-1): EPEVTQTPSHQVTQMGQEVILRCVPISNHLYFYWYRQILGQKVEFLVSFYNNEISEKSEIFDDQFSVERPDGSNFTLKIRSTKLEDSAMYFCASSVSATMNTEAFFGQGTRLTVV.

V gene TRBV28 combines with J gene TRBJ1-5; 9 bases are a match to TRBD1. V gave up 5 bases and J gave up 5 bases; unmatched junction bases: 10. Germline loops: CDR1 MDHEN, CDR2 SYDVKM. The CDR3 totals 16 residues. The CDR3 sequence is CASSANPGQGYQPQHF. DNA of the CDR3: TGTGCCAGCAGTGCGAACCCGGGACAGGGCTATCAGCCCCAGCATTTT.

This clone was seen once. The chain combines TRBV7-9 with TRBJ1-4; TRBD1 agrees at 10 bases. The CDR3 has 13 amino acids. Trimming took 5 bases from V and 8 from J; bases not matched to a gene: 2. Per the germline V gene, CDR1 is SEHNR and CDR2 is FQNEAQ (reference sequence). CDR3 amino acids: CASSPDRGEKLFF. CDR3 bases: TGTGCCAGCAGCCCGGACAGGGGGGAAAAACTGTTTTTT.

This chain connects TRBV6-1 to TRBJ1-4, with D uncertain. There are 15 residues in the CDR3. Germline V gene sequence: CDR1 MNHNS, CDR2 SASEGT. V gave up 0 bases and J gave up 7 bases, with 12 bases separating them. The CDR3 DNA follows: TGTGCCAGCAGTGAAGCGGGAGGGATTGGTGAAAAACTGTTTTTT. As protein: CASSEAGGIGEKLFF.

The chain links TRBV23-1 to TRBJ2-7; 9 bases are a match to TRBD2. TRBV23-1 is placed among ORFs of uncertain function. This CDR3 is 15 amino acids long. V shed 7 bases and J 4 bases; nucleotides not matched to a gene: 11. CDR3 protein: CASTGRGGREYEQYF. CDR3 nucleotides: TGCGCCAGCACGGGCCGAGGCGGGAGGGAGTACGAGCAGTACTTC.

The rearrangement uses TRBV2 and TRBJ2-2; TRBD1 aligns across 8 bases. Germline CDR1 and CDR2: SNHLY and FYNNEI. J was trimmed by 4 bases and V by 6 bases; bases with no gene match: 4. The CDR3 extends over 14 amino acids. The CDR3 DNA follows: TGTGCCAGCAGCTACACAGGGGGCACCGGGGAGCTGTTTTTT. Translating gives CASSYTGGTGELFF.

CDR3 coding DNA: TGTGCCAGCAGCTTGGGACTAGCAGGATACGAGCAGTACTTC. Translating it yields CASSLGLAGYEQYF. The gene calls are TRBV7-6 and TRBJ2-5, with TRBD2 matching 9 bases. TRBJ2-7 explains the end of the DNA better; the J call may be wrong. The germline V gene encodes CDR1 SGHVS and CDR2 FNYEAQ. The CDR3 extends over 14 amino acids.

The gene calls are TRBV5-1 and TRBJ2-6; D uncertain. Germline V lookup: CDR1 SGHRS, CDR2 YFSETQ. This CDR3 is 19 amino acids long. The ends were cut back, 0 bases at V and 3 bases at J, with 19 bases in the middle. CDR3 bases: TGCGCCAGCAGCTTGGCCTTTGCCGGAAGGGAAGGTGGGGCCAACGTCCTGACTTTC. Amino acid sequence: CASSLAFAGREGGANVLTF. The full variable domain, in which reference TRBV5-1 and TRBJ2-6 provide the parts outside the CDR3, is KAGVTQTPRYLIKTRGQQVTLSCSPISGHRSVSWYQQTPGQGLQFLFEYFSETQRNKGNFPGRFSGRQFSNSRSEMNVSTLELGDSALYLCASSLAFAGREGGANVLTFGAGSRLTVL.

CDR3 region: CASSLLPNSYEQYF. In DNA, the CDR3 is TGCGCCAGCAGCTTGCTTCCTAACTCCTACGAGCAGTACTTC. The chain links TRBV5-1 to TRBJ2-7; D not resolved. V was clipped by 1 base and J by 0 bases, with 8 bases between them. This CDR3 has 14 residues. Germline CDR1 reads SGHRS; CDR2 reads YFSETQ.